The 13 T cell receptor beta chains below were found in one sample sequenced in a study of post-analysis software for immune sequencing data. Incorporated into the TCR beta cDNA libraries were unique molecular identifiers, which served to reduce PCR and sequencing biases. TCRdb reprocessed the PCR reads via MiXCR and lists one record per CDR3 protein. The data hold fewer than 900,000 distinct CDR3 sequences, with more than 45% observed a single time. Study-wide findings and caveats: When patients were compared with controls, a handful of TRBV segments were more frequent, TRBV5-6, TRBV5-1 and TRBV20-1 among them.

The antigens of these receptors remain unknown. Sequencing used blood. The receptors stem from a girl under 18 with multiple sclerosis.

This clonotype occurred many times. The chain links TRBV27 to TRBJ2-3; D assignment may be TRBD1 or TRBD2 (5 bases each). Between the trimmed V and J ends, which lost 1 base and 0 bases, there was a span of 14 bases. CDR3 length: 17 amino acids. Germline V gene sequence: CDR1 MNHEY, CDR2 SMNVEV (reference sequence). CDR3 in amino acids: CASSLLGRGGSTDTQYF. The CDR3 nucleotides read TGTGCCAGCAGTTTATTGGGCCGGGGCGGGAGCACAGATACGCAGTATTTT.

V gene TRBV3-1 combines with J gene TRBJ2-7, with 11 positions matching TRBD2. The germline CDR1 and CDR2 sequences are LGHDT and YNNKEL (reference sequence). The V gene end was trimmed by 5 bases and the J gene end by 0 bases; junction bases not matched to a gene: 15. The CDR3 loop spans 19 amino acids. The CDR3 region has the DNA TGTGCCAGCAGCGAGAGCCGTCCTGGACTAGCGGGCCGCTCCTACGAGCAGTACTTC. Translating gives CASSESRPGLAGRSYEQYF.

This clonotype was seen a few times. This sequence joins TRBV20-1 and TRBJ2-7; D gene ambiguous. V gave up 1 base and J gave up 0 bases, with 7 bases separating them. This CDR3 comprises 13 residues. Germline-derived CDR1 and CDR2 are DFQATT and SNEGSKA (reference sequence). The CDR3 region is CSARARSSYEQYF. The CDR3 coding sequence is TGCAGTGCTAGAGCTAGATCCTCCTACGAGCAGTACTTC.

The chain is built from TRBV20-1 and TRBJ2-5, with 14 bases fitting TRBD2. In germline, CDR1 is DFQATT, CDR2 SNEGSKA (reference sequence). The CDR3 is 16 residues long. V dropped 6 bases and J dropped 9; count of bases not matched to a gene: 15. The CDR3 DNA sequence: TGCAGTGCCCCCAGATTGGGAGGGGGACTAGCGGGAGCCCAGTACTTC. Translating gives CSAPRLGGGLAGAQYF.

The chain has TRBV10-3 and TRBJ2-7; 10 nucleotides line up with TRBD1. Germline CDR1 and CDR2: ENHRY and SYGVKD. CDR3 size: 15 residues. The J segment lost 3 bases and the V segment lost 7 bases, leaving 9 bases of the junction unmatched. CDR3 sequence reads: CAIKNEGDRGYEQYF. The CDR3 coding sequence is TGTGCCATCAAAAATGAAGGGGACAGGGGCTACGAGCAGTACTTC.

The rearrangement links TRBV20-1 to TRBJ2-7, with D possibly TRBD1 on 6 matching bases. This CDR3 comprises 14 residues. Trimming removed 5 bases at V and 1 base at J, with 15 bases between. The germline CDR1 and CDR2 sequences are DFQATT and SNEGSKA (reference sequence). CDR3 in amino acids: CSAAPQGRSYEQYF. Here the CDR3 DNA reads TGCAGTGCTGCGCCACAGGGAAGGTCCTACGAGCAGTACTTC.

The rearrangement uses TRBV6-5 and TRBJ2-5; TRBD2 aligns across 11 bases. CDR1 is MNHEY, CDR2 SVGAGI, per germline. The CDR3 totals 14 residues. The V and J ends lost 4 bases and 4 bases, in that order; junction bases with no gene match: 2. CDR3 protein: CASSWGLAVETQYF. The CDR3 DNA sequence: TGTGCCAGCAGTTGGGGACTAGCGGTAGAGACCCAGTACTTC.

This clonotype showed up just a few times. The genes are TRBV20-1 and TRBJ2-3; D is uncertain. V lost 6 bases, J lost 6 bases, and 13 bases lay in between. This CDR3 region has 12 residues. CDR1 DFQATT and CDR2 SNEGSKA come from the germline V gene (reference sequence). In nucleotides, the CDR3 is TGCAGTGCAGCCCGCCCTCTGGATACGCAGTATTTT. This translates into CSAARPLDTQYF.

The chain employs TRBV28 and TRBJ2-2; either TRBD1 or TRBD2 may supply D (6 bases each). The germline V gene has CDR1 MDHEN and CDR2 SYDVKM. CDR3 length: 12 residues. V lost 10 bases, J lost 5 bases, and 11 bases lay in between. CDR3: CATLGGTGELFF. In DNA, the CDR3 is TGTGCCACCCTAGGGGGGACCGGGGAGCTGTTTTTT.

The chain has TRBV24-1 and TRBJ2-3; 8 nucleotides match TRBD2. Germline V gene lookup returns CDR1 KGHDR and CDR2 SFDVKD. The CDR3 consists of 15 residues. V lost 4 bases, J lost 5 bases, and 7 bases stayed unmatched. As DNA, the CDR3 is TGTGCCACCAGTGAACGCCGCGGGGGGCAAGATACGCAGTATTTT. This codes for CATSERRGGQDTQYF.

This clonotype was recorded a few times. The chain carries TRBV5-5 and TRBJ2-7, with D hard to call. Trimming removed 7 bases from V and 3 bases from J, with 8 bases in between. CDR3 length: 11 residues. In germline, CDR1 is SGHKS, CDR2 YYEKEE (reference sequence). The DNA for the CDR3 is TGTGCCAGCCAGATGGACTACGAGCAGTACTTC. Translation: CASQMDYEQYF.

The CDR3 here is CASSGGEWQPQHF. As DNA, the CDR3 is TGTGCCAGCAGTGGAGGGGAATGGCAGCCCCAGCATTTT. The chain links TRBV6-5 to TRBJ1-5; a weak D match, TRBD1 (5 bases). Trimming left V 5 bases short and J 7 bases short, with 12 bases between. Germline CDR1 is MNHEY and CDR2 is SVGAGI. This CDR3 is built from 13 residues.

V is TRBV12-3 or TRBV12-4 and J is TRBJ1-2, with unresolved D. V lost 6 bases to trimming and J lost 5 bases, with 16 bases between them. CDR3 length equals 14 residues. Here the CDR3 DNA reads TGTGCCAGCAGCCCCCGGGGATGGTCTTATGGCTACACCTTC. Residues: CASSPRGWSYGYTF.